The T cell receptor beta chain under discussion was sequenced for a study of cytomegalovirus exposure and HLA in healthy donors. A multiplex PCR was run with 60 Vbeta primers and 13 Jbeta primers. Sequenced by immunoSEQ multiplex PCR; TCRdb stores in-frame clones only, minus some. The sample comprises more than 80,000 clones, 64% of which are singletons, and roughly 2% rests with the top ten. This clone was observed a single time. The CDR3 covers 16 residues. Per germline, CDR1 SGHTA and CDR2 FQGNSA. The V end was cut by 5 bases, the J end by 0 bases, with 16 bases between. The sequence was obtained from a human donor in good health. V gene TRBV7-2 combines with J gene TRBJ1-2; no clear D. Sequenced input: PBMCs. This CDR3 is CASSPLRSLTNYGYTF. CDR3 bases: TGTGCCAGCAGCCCTTTACGTAGCTTAACTAACTATGGCTACACCTTC.